The clone carrying this T cell receptor beta chain was found a few times. The antigen is not known. This entry belongs to a study of post-analysis software for immune sequencing data. The germline V and J ends were trimmed by 1 base and 7 bases, with 7 bases remaining between them. The CDR3 covers 12 residues. Germline CDR1 reads LNHNV; CDR2 reads YYDKDF (reference sequence). The TCR beta cDNA libraries contained unique molecular identifiers. TCRdb called the PCR reads again in MiXCR, with one record for every CDR3 protein. The sample records more than 450,000 distinct CDR3 sequences, approximately 31% being singletons. Study-level findings and limits: In patients, TRBV5-6, TRBV5-1 and TRBV20-1 belonged to four or five TRBV segments found more frequently than in controls.

This clonotype was obtained from a girl aged 2-17 years with multiple sclerosis. The sample was blood. The chain combines TRBV15 with TRBJ2-5, with D maybe TRBD1 (5 bases). CDR3 DNA sequence: TGTGCCACCAGCAGAGGGCAGGGGACCCAGTACTTC. Translated: CATSRGQGTQYF.